The text below deals with one T cell receptor beta chain. CDR3 length: 14 amino acids. V lost 4 bases to trimming and J lost 8 bases, with 15 bases between them. Looked up from germline, CDR1 is MNHNS and CDR2 is SASEGT. For each subset, genomic DNA was distributed in equal portions over several immunoSEQ plates. The table came from immunoSEQ multiplex PCR; TCRdb's copy has only in-frame clones and leaves some out. The sample has over 950,000 clones, roughly 80% seen once. These data are taken from a study of shared clonotypes between healthy human individuals. The overall study: Each donor had three CD4 naive, three CD4 memory, two CD8 naive and one CD8 memory plate.

The gene calls are TRBV6-1 and TRBJ2-4; D may be TRBD1 or TRBD2 (5 bases each). Input material: memory CD4+ T cells from PBMCs. Specified subset: CD45RA-negative fraction. This receptor was taken from a man younger than 30 in good health. Some clones in this sample may be carry-over from other donors' samples. The CDR3 loop reads CASSAANGGDIQYF. CDR3 nucleotide sequence: TGTGCCAGCAGTGCCGCGAATGGGGGTGACATTCAGTACTTC.